Below are 13 T cell receptor beta chains sequenced from a single sample in a study of T cell responses to AZD1222 COVID-19 vaccine (dated by TCRdb to the early 2020s). The library was generated by the immunoSEQ multiplex PCR assay. In TCRdb, the immuneACCESS table is reduced to in-frame sequences with V and J assigned. These tables do not hold every clone; where another copy was compared, an unresolved V gene accounts for under half, and the others remain unexplained. The sample table records approximately 92,000 clones; about nine tenths of these occur just once. 22% of the sample lies in the top ten. The meaning of the sample's time point label: baseline before first vaccination. This material consisted of peripheral blood, taken on day 0 of AZD1222 vaccination. These receptors originate from an adult in good health.

This chain connects TRBV28 to TRBJ1-6; the D is unclear. This CDR3 region has 12 residues. Germline V gene lookup returns CDR1 MDHEN and CDR2 SYDVKM. Deletions cut 2 bases from V and 7 bases from J, with 3 bases between. CDR3: CASSLTNSPLHF. The CDR3 bases are TGTGCCAGCAGTTTAACCAATTCACCCCTCCACTTT.

The chain has TRBV19 and TRBJ1-4; possibly TRBD1 for D (5 bases). CDR3 size: 15 residues. V lost 5 bases, J lost 4 bases, and 14 bases lay in between. Germline-derived CDR1 and CDR2 are LNHDA and SQIVND (reference sequence). CDR3 in amino acids: CASSPGTASNEKLFF. DNA for the CDR3: TGTGCCAGTAGTCCTGGGACCGCCAGTAATGAAAAACTGTTTTTT.

The table lists this clone with a few counts. The V call is TRBV2, the J call TRBJ1-3; TRBD1 is a possible D gene (5 bases). The CDR3 consists of 14 residues. Germline V gene data show CDR1 as SNHLY and CDR2 as FYNNEI. The germline V and J ends were trimmed by 8 bases and 0 bases, with 11 bases remaining between them. The CDR3 nucleotides are TGTGCCAGCCGGCCGGGGCTCTCTGGAAACACCATATATTTT. It codes for CASRPGLSGNTIYF.

V is TRBV5-1 and J is TRBJ2-1, with a possible D match to TRBD1 (5 bases). This CDR3 is 12 amino acids long. Looked up from germline, CDR1 is SGHRS and CDR2 is YFSETQ. Deletions cut 5 bases from V and 4 bases from J, with 7 bases between. For the CDR3, the DNA is TGCGCCAGCAGTCAGGGATACAATGAGCAGTTCTTC. This gives the protein CASSQGYNEQFF.

This chain connects TRBV11-3 to TRBJ2-2; D is undetermined. This CDR3 comprises 14 residues. Germline loops: CDR1 SGHNT, CDR2 YENEEA. V was cut by 5 bases and J by 5 bases, with 12 bases left in between. The CDR3 spells CASSPRPETGELFF. In nucleotides, the CDR3 is TGTGCCAGCAGCCCCAGACCTGAAACCGGGGAGCTGTTTTTT.

This clone has only one observation. The V call is TRBV5-1, the J call TRBJ2-7; a possible D gene is TRBD1 (6 bases). The germline CDR1 and CDR2 sequences are SGHRS and YFSETQ. Deletions cut 2 bases from V and 1 base from J, with 7 bases between. CDR3 length: 13 residues. The CDR3 bases are TGCGCCAGCAGCTTACAGGGTTCCTACGAGCAGTACTTC. It codes for CASSLQGSYEQYF. Variable domain in full (rest from reference TRBV5-1 and TRBJ2-7): KAGVTQTPRYLIKTRGQQVTLSCSPISGHRSVSWYQQTPGQGLQFLFEYFSETQRNKGNFPGRFSGRQFSNSRSEMNVSTLELGDSALYLCASSLQGSYEQYFGPGTRLTVT.

The chain joins TRBV12-3 or TRBV12-4 to TRBJ2-7; no firm D call. The CDR3 runs to 13 residues. The V end lost 6 bases, the J end lost 6 bases, and 15 bases lay between the germline ends. This chain's CDR3 is CASRSFSLGEQYF. In DNA, the CDR3 is TGTGCCAGCAGGTCCTTCAGTCTGGGCGAGCAGTACTTC.

The gene calls are TRBV5-1 and TRBJ2-2; D assignment may be TRBD1 or TRBD2 (6 bases each). From germline, CDR1 is SGHRS and CDR2 YFSETQ. The length of the CDR3 is 17 residues. The germline V and J ends were trimmed by 3 bases and 0 bases, with 15 bases remaining between them. The CDR3: CASSSTGRGANTGELFF. CDR3 DNA: TGCGCCAGCAGCTCCACGGGTAGGGGGGCGAACACCGGGGAGCTGTTTTTT.

The V and J genes are TRBV15 and TRBJ2-7, with D possibly TRBD1 on 8 matching bases. V lost 3 bases, J lost 4 bases, and 16 bases lay in between. Germline V gene data show CDR1 as LNHNV and CDR2 as YYDKDF (reference sequence). The CDR3 runs 15 residues. This CDR3 is CATSSRQGRVYEQYF. The CDR3 DNA reads as TGTGCCACCAGCAGTCGACAGGGGAGGGTTTACGAGCAGTACTTC.

The V and J genes are TRBV10-3 and TRBJ1-2; D gene uncertain. V was cut by 0 bases and J by 0 bases, with 5 bases left in between. Germline V gives CDR1 ENHRY, CDR2 SYGVKD. CDR3 size: 14 residues. Here the CDR3 DNA reads TGTGCCATCAGTGAGTCGGTCGCTAACTATGGCTACACCTTC. It specifies CAISESVANYGYTF.

The genes are TRBV28 and TRBJ1-2; D not certain. This CDR3 region has 13 residues. V was pared by 10 bases and J by 0 bases, with 12 bases between. Germline CDR1 is MDHEN and CDR2 is SYDVKM. As DNA, the CDR3 is TGTGCCACTGTGGACTCATCTAACTATGGCTACACCTTC. Protein: CATVDSSNYGYTF.

This chain connects TRBV5-1 to TRBJ1-1, with D maybe TRBD1 (6 bases). Germline V gene lookup returns CDR1 SGHRS and CDR2 YFSETQ. The CDR3 has 16 amino acids. V was trimmed by 0 bases and J by 6 bases, leaving 18 bases between them. The CDR3 reads CASSLVFRTETPEAFF. The CDR3 DNA reads as TGCGCCAGCAGCTTGGTTTTCAGGACAGAAACCCCTGAAGCTTTCTTT. Based on the CDR3 plus reference TRBV5-1 and TRBJ1-1, the full variable domain is KAGVTQTPRYLIKTRGQQVTLSCSPISGHRSVSWYQQTPGQGLQFLFEYFSETQRNKGNFPGRFSGRQFSNSRSEMNVSTLELGDSALYLCASSLVFRTETPEAFFGQGTRLTVV.

This chain uses TRBV6-5 with TRBJ1-2; 11 nucleotides match TRBD1. Germline V gene lookup returns CDR1 MNHEY and CDR2 SVGAGI. Trimming took 6 bases from V and 7 from J; bases not matched to a gene: 7. CDR3 length equals 14 residues. The CDR3 is CASSVGQGAGGYTF. The CDR3 bases are TGTGCCAGCAGCGTAGGACAGGGGGCGGGTGGCTACACCTTC.